Listed below are T cell receptor beta chains from one sample, sequenced in a study of Ad26.COV2.S vaccination and SARS-CoV-2 variants. Some clones are missing from TCRdb's copy, which holds only in-frame ones; the method was immunoSEQ multiplex PCR. The sample records 380,000 or so clones, about 80% being singletons. Source: peripheral blood, taken in a trial of Ad26.COV2.S vaccine versus placebo. The receptors stem from a person between 18 and 65 years old who received the Ad26.COV2.S COVID-19 vaccine or a placebo. Both conserved end residues are part of each CDR3. Fields, in order: V gene, D gene, clone size, J gene, CDR3 protein, CDR3 DNA. D genes are given only for firm matches. Some rows have no size entry. The others give once, few or many, or a class for an expanded clone.

TRBV9	.	.	TRBJ2-5	CASSEEETQYF	TGTGCCAGCAGCGAAGAAGAGACCCAGTACTTC
TRBV2	.	.	TRBJ1-2	CASSEGSYGYTF	TGTGCCAGCAGTGAGGGAAGCTATGGCTACACCTTC
TRBV6-5	.	once	TRBJ1-3	CASRADGSSGNTIYF	TGTGCCAGCAGGGCGGACGGCAGCTCTGGAAACACCATATATTTT
TRBV7-8	TRBD1	.	TRBJ2-7	CASSSPLGQPFYEQYF	TGTGCCAGCAGCTCCCCGTTGGGACAGCCATTTTACGAGCAGTACTTC
TRBV2	.	.	TRBJ1-3	CASSEVGPSGNTIYF	TGTGCCAGCAGTGAAGTTGGACCCTCTGGAAACACCATATATTTT
TRBV27	.	.	TRBJ1-1	CASRWRGGTEAFF	TGTGCCAGCAGGTGGCGGGGTGGCACTGAAGCTTTCTTT
TRBV7-9	TRBD1	.	TRBJ2-3	CASSFAGGVADTQYF	TGTGCCAGCAGCTTTGCAGGGGGCGTTGCCGATACGCAGTATTTT
TRBV13	.	.	TRBJ1-3	CASSFLDPGNTIYF	TGTGCCAGCAGCTTTCTGGACCCTGGAAACACCATATATTTT
TRBV5-1	.	.	TRBJ2-1	CASSLSGAALWNEQFF	TGCGCCAGCAGCTTGTCGGGGGCGGCCCTCTGGAATGAGCAGTTCTTC
TRBV6-5	.	.	TRBJ1-2	CASPHPPNGGGYTF	TGTGCCAGCCCCCACCCCCCCAACGGGGGTGGCTACACCTTC
TRBV7-9	.	.	TRBJ1-3	CASSLMTGVSGNTIYF	TGTGCCAGCAGCTTAATGACTGGGGTGTCTGGAAACACCATATATTTT
TRBV11-2	.	.	TRBJ2-7	CASSLDHGEQYF	TGTGCCAGCAGCTTAGATCATGGCGAGCAGTACTTC
TRBV4-2	.	.	TRBJ1-2	CASSTRGGRVGYTF	TGTGCCAGCAGCACCCGGGGAGGGAGGGTTGGCTACACCTTC
TRBV19	.	.	TRBJ1-6	CASGEWGALNSPLHF	TGTGCCAGTGGGGAATGGGGGGCCCTCAATTCACCCCTCCACTTT
TRBV9	.	.	TRBJ1-1	CASSVTKWDTEAFF	TGTGCCAGCAGCGTTACTAAATGGGACACTGAAGCTTTCTTT
TRBV5-6	.	.	TRBJ2-2	CASGILNTGELFF	TGTGCCAGCGGGATATTGAACACCGGGGAGCTGTTTTTT
TRBV7-9	.	.	TRBJ2-3	CASSSGGPADTQYF	TGTGCCAGCAGCTCGGGGGGCCCCGCAGATACGCAGTATTTT
TRBV11-2	.	few	TRBJ2-3	CASSPSSWGESWSTDTQYF	TGTGCCAGCAGCCCCAGCTCGTGGGGCGAAAGTTGGAGCACAGATACGCAGTATTTT
TRBV7-2	TRBD1	.	TRBJ1-4	CASSLGRTGEKLFF	TGTGCCAGCAGCTTAGGAAGGACAGGGGAAAAACTGTTTTTT
TRBV19	.	.	TRBJ2-7	CASTLDREGSSYEQYF	TGTGCCAGTACCTTGGACAGGGAGGGAAGCTCCTACGAGCAGTACTTC
TRBV7-3	.	.	TRBJ2-7	CASSLAPGATYEQYF	TGTGCCAGCAGCCTGGCTCCCGGGGCGACCTACGAGCAGTACTTC
TRBV6-5	.	.	TRBJ1-1	CASSSQGGWTEAFF	TGTGCCAGCAGCTCACAGGGAGGTTGGACTGAAGCTTTCTTT
TRBV7-2	.	.	TRBJ1-1	CASSLARGTEAFF	TGTGCCAGCAGCTTGGCCAGAGGCACTGAAGCTTTCTTT
TRBV5-1	TRBD2	.	TRBJ2-7	CASSLTSGRAREQYF	TGCGCCAGCAGCTTGACCAGCGGGAGAGCAAGGGAGCAGTACTTC
TRBV3-1/TRBV3-2	.	.	TRBJ1-6	CASSPVRTLYSPLHF	TGTGCCAGCAGCCCCGTCCGGACCCTCTATTCACCCCTCCACTTT